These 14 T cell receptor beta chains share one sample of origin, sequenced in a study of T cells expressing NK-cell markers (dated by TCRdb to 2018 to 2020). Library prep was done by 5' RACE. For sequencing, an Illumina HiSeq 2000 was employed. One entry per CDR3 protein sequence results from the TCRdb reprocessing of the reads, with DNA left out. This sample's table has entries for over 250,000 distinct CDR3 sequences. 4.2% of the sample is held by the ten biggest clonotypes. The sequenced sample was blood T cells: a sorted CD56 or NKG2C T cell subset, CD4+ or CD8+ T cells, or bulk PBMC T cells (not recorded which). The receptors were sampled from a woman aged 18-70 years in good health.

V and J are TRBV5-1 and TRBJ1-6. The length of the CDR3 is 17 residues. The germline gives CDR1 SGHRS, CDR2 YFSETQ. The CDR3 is CASSSTFAGRFTTPLHF.

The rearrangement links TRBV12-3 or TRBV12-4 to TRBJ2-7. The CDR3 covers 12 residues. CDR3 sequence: CASSFVLYEQYF.

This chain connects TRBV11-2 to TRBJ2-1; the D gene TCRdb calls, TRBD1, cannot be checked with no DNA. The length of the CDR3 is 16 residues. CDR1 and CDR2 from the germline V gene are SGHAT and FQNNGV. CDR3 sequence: CASSPSRDRYYNEQFF.

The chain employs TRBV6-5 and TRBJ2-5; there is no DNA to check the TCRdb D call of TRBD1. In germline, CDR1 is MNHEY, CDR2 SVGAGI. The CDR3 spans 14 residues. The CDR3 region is CASSSDRGQETQYF.

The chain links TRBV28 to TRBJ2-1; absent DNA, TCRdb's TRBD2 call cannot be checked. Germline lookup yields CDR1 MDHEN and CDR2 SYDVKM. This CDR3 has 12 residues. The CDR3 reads CASSQRRTSQFF.

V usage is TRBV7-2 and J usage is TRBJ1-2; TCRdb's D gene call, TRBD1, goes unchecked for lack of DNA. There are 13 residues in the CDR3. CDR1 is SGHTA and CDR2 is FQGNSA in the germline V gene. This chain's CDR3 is CASSSDRSYGYTF. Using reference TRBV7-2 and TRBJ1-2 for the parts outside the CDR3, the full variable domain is GAGVSQSPSNKVTEKGKDVELRCDPISGHTALYWYRQSLGQGLEFLIYFQGNSAPDKSGLPSDRFSAERTGGSVSTLTIQRTQQEDSAVYLCASSSDRSYGYTFGSGTRLTVV.

The CDR3: CASSSSGTGGSYEQYF. The V gene is TRBV7-9, the J gene TRBJ2-7; there is no DNA to check the TCRdb D call of TRBD1. Germline values: CDR1 SEHNR, CDR2 FQNEAQ (reference sequence). This CDR3 has 16 residues.

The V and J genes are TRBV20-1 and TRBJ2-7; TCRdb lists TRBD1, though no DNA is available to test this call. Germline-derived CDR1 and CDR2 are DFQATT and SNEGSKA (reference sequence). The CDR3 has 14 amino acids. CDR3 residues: CSARTPGQGNEQYF.

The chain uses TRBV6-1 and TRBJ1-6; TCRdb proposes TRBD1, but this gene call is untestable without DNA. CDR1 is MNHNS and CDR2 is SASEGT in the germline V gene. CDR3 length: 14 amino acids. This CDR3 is CASSRDGTDSPLHF.

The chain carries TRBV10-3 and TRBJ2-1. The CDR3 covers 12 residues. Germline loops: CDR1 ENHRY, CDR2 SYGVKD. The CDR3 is CAISESTSQQFF.

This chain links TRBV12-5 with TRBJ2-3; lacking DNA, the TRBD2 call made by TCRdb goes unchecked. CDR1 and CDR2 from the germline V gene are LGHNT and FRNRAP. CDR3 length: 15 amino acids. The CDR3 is CASAAGTPTTDTQYF.

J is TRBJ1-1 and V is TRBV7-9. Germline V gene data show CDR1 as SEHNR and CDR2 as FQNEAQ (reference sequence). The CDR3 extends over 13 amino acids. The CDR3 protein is CASSSPVFTEAFF.

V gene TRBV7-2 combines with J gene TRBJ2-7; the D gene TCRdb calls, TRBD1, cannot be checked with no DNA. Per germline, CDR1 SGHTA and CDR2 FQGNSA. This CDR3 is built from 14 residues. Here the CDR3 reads CASSLWTEEGEQYF.

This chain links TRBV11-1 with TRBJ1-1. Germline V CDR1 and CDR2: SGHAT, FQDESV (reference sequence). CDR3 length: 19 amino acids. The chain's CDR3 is CASSLIKAAGGAMNTEAFF.